The rows below give T cell receptor beta chains drawn from one sample of a study of human T cells and chemical hapten exposure. In TCRdb, the RACE reads were re-called with MiXCR into one record per CDR3 protein. The sample lists 65,000 or so distinct CDR3 sequences, around 6.5% occurring once. The specimen sequenced was whole blood. These receptors all stem from a female donor in good health. Some clones in this sample may be carry-over from other donors' samples. Each CDR3 is given with its conserved first and last residue. The order of the fields is clone size, J gene, V gene, D gene, CDR3 protein, CDR3 DNA. A D gene is named only where the DNA matches it firmly. Clone size, where shown, is once, few, many, or a class for clones that have expanded.

size: many
J: TRBJ2-7
V: TRBV3-1
D: NA
CDR3: CASSQLSGGPYEQYF
DNA: TGTGCCAGCAGCCAATTATCGGGCGGCCCCTACGAGCAGTACTTC

size: many
J: TRBJ2-1
V: TRBV2
D: NA
CDR3: CASSVGPNEQFF
DNA: TGTGCCAGCAGTGTGGGCCCGAATGAGCAGTTCTTC

size: many
J: TRBJ1-3
V: TRBV4-3
D: NA
CDR3: CASSRILGSGNTIYF
DNA: TGCGCCAGCAGCCGAATTCTTGGATCCGGAAACACCATATATTTT

size: few
J: TRBJ1-1
V: TRBV7-2
D: NA
CDR3: CASSPYITEAFF
DNA: TGTGCCAGCAGCCCTTACATTACTGAAGCTTTCTTT

size: few
J: TRBJ1-6
V: TRBV10-3
D: TRBD1
CDR3: CAISPQGSYNSPLHF
DNA: TGTGCCATCAGTCCACAGGGGTCCTATAATTCACCCCTCCACTTT

size: many
J: TRBJ2-7
V: TRBV29-1
D: NA
CDR3: CSALDSGVEQYF
DNA: TGCAGCGCCCTGGACAGCGGGGTGGAGCAGTACTTC

size: many
J: TRBJ2-3
V: TRBV27
D: TRBD1
CDR3: CASGSNRGATDTQYF
DNA: TGTGCCAGCGGCTCGAACAGGGGGGCCACAGATACGCAGTATTTT

size: many
J: TRBJ2-7
V: TRBV6-6
D: TRBD1
CDR3: CASAGGGSEQYF
DNA: TGTGCCAGCGCAGGGGGCGGGTCCGAGCAGTACTTC

size: few
J: TRBJ1-5
V: TRBV28
D: TRBD1
CDR3: CATEGQDNQPQHF
DNA: TGTGCCACCGAAGGACAGGACAATCAGCCCCAGCATTTT

size: many
J: TRBJ1-1
V: TRBV7-9
D: NA
CDR3: CAGSAGGREEAFF
DNA: TGTGCCGGTTCTGCGGGGGGTCGGGAGGAAGCTTTCTTT

size: NA
J: TRBJ2-6
V: TRBV6-1
D: NA
CDR3: CASSEDGVGDWANVLTF
DNA: TGTGCCAGCAGTGAAGATGGGGTCGGGGACTGGGCCAACGTCCTGACTTTC

size: many
J: TRBJ2-1
V: TRBV20-1
D: TRBD2
CDR3: CSALAGLPYNEQFF
DNA: TGCAGTGCTTTAGCGGGACTTCCTTACAATGAGCAGTTCTTC

size: NA
J: TRBJ1-2
V: TRBV12-3/TRBV12-4
D: NA
CDR3: CASSFAAGYGYTF
DNA: TGTGCCAGCAGTTTTGCAGCGGGCTATGGCTACACCTTC

size: many
J: TRBJ2-5
V: TRBV28
D: NA
CDR3: CASSPLRTLIEETQYF
DNA: TGTGCCAGCAGCCCTCTCCGGACGCTCATAGAAGAGACCCAGTACTTC

size: many
J: TRBJ2-7
V: TRBV2
D: NA
CDR3: CASKYSNEQYF
DNA: TGTGCCAGCAAATACTCTAACGAGCAGTACTTC

size: many
J: TRBJ2-7
V: TRBV20-1
D: NA
CDR3: CSHASSATYEQYF
DNA: TGCAGTCATGCGTCTAGCGCAACCTACGAGCAGTACTTC

size: many
J: TRBJ2-2
V: TRBV7-9
D: TRBD1
CDR3: CASSSTGDTGELFF
DNA: TGTGCCAGCAGCTCTACAGGGGACACCGGGGAGCTGTTTTTT

size: many
J: TRBJ2-3
V: TRBV6-1
D: TRBD2
CDR3: CASSVPSAGPATDTQYF
DNA: TGTGCCAGCAGTGTTCCCTCAGCGGGGCCGGCCACAGATACGCAGTATTTT

size: few
J: TRBJ2-7
V: TRBV28
D: TRBD1
CDR3: CASSLAGTVRYEQYF
DNA: TGTGCCAGCAGCCTGGCCGGGACAGTCCGCTACGAGCAGTACTTC

size: many
J: TRBJ2-7
V: TRBV2
D: NA
CDR3: CATLEGDGVYEQYF
DNA: TGTGCCACCCTCGAGGGTGACGGAGTTTACGAGCAGTACTTC

size: many
J: TRBJ2-1
V: TRBV28
D: NA
CDR3: CASSNNEQFF
DNA: TGTGCCAGCAGCAATAATGAGCAGTTCTTC

size: few
J: TRBJ2-3
V: TRBV2
D: NA
CDR3: CASSPLPTSTDTQYF
DNA: TGTGCCAGCAGTCCGCTTCCGACTAGCACAGATACGCAGTATTTT

size: many
J: TRBJ2-7
V: TRBV29-1
D: NA
CDR3: CSVEDGAGIGAEQYF
DNA: TGCAGCGTTGAAGATGGGGCAGGTATCGGAGCCGAGCAGTACTTC

size: few
J: TRBJ2-5
V: TRBV10-3
D: TRBD2
CDR3: CAISESAGGMGETQYF
DNA: TGTGCCATCAGTGAGTCTGCGGGAGGTATGGGAGAGACCCAGTACTTC

size: many
J: TRBJ2-2
V: TRBV6-6
D: NA
CDR3: CASSYSRETGELFF
DNA: TGTGCCAGCAGTTACTCTAGAGAGACCGGGGAGCTGTTTTTT

size: many
J: TRBJ2-1
V: TRBV11-2
D: TRBD2
CDR3: CASSILAGGYNEQFF
DNA: TGTGCCAGCAGCATACTAGCGGGGGGGTACAATGAGCAGTTCTTC

size: NA
J: TRBJ2-1
V: TRBV29-1
D: TRBD1
CDR3: CSVPDRAPGGIIYNEQFF
DNA: TGCAGCGTTCCGGACAGGGCCCCCGGCGGGATTATTTACAATGAGCAGTTCTTC

size: many
J: TRBJ2-3
V: TRBV20-1
D: NA
CDR3: CSASLGIKDTQYF
DNA: TGCAGTGCTAGTTTGGGAATAAAAGATACGCAGTATTTT

size: NA
J: TRBJ2-3
V: TRBV25-1
D: NA
CDR3: CASSEPRGGWDTDTQYF
DNA: TGTGCCAGCAGTGAACCCCGCGGGGGCTGGGACACAGATACGCAGTATTTT

size: many
J: TRBJ2-3
V: TRBV29-1
D: NA
CDR3: CSVTGEADTQYF
DNA: TGCAGCGTTACAGGGGAGGCAGATACGCAGTATTTT

size: NA
J: TRBJ2-3
V: TRBV7-3
D: TRBD2
CDR3: CASSKAGSTDTQYF
DNA: TGTGCCAGCAGCAAAGCGGGATCCACAGATACGCAGTATTTT

size: many
J: TRBJ2-5
V: TRBV20-1
D: NA
CDR3: CSARLAQETQYF
DNA: TGCAGTGCTAGGCTCGCTCAAGAGACCCAGTACTTC

size: many
J: TRBJ1-5
V: TRBV6-6
D: NA
CDR3: CASSPSGQPHQPQHF
DNA: TGTGCCAGCAGTCCCTCGGGACAACCCCATCAGCCCCAGCATTTT

size: many
J: TRBJ2-3
V: TRBV6-5
D: TRBD2
CDR3: CASSYSSGSDTQYF
DNA: TGTGCCAGCAGTTATTCTAGCGGGAGTGATACGCAGTATTTT

size: many
J: TRBJ2-3
V: TRBV3-1
D: TRBD2
CDR3: CASHIAGSTDTQYF
DNA: TGTGCCAGCCACATAGCGGGTAGCACAGATACGCAGTATTTT

size: NA
J: TRBJ2-5
V: TRBV4-1
D: NA
CDR3: CASSSNLGEETQYF
DNA: TGCGCCAGCAGCTCGAATTTAGGGGAAGAGACCCAGTACTTC

size: many
J: TRBJ2-3
V: TRBV20-1
D: NA
CDR3: CSAKQGSGTDTQYF
DNA: TGCAGTGCAAAACAGGGTTCGGGCACAGATACGCAGTATTTT

size: many
J: TRBJ2-3
V: TRBV7-9
D: TRBD2
CDR3: CASSFSLAGGTDTQYF
DNA: TGTGCCAGCAGCTTCTCTCTAGCGGGAGGAACAGATACGCAGTATTTT

size: many
J: TRBJ2-3
V: TRBV12-3/TRBV12-4
D: NA
CDR3: CASSLGGSPTTDTQYF
DNA: TGTGCCAGCAGTTTAGGTGGATCCCCCACCACAGATACGCAGTATTTT

size: many
J: TRBJ2-1
V: TRBV19
D: NA
CDR3: CASSIQVWDSPYNEQFF
DNA: TGTGCCAGTAGTATTCAAGTTTGGGACTCCCCTTACAATGAGCAGTTCTTC

size: many
J: TRBJ1-5
V: TRBV20-1
D: TRBD1
CDR3: CSAWTGSSNQPQHF
DNA: TGCAGTGCTTGGACAGGGAGTAGCAATCAGCCCCAGCATTTT

size: many
J: TRBJ2-7
V: TRBV6-1
D: NA
CDR3: CACGRLSYEQYF
DNA: TGTGCCTGTGGGAGACTCTCCTACGAGCAGTACTTC

size: NA
J: TRBJ2-2
V: TRBV7-9
D: NA
CDR3: CASSYRLRSTGELFF
DNA: TGTGCCAGCAGCTATCGACTCCGCTCCACCGGGGAGCTGTTTTTT

size: NA
J: TRBJ2-1
V: TRBV3-1
D: TRBD2
CDR3: CASSPGGLVRNEQFF
DNA: TGTGCCAGCAGCCCGGGGGGGTTAGTTCGTAATGAGCAGTTCTTC

size: few
J: TRBJ2-7
V: TRBV28
D: NA
CDR3: CASSLGSAYEQYF
DNA: TGTGCCAGCAGTTTGGGCAGCGCCTACGAGCAGTACTTC

size: many
J: TRBJ2-7
V: TRBV29-1
D: NA
CDR3: CSVGGGLRYEQYF
DNA: TGCAGCGTTGGAGGAGGACTACGTTACGAGCAGTACTTC